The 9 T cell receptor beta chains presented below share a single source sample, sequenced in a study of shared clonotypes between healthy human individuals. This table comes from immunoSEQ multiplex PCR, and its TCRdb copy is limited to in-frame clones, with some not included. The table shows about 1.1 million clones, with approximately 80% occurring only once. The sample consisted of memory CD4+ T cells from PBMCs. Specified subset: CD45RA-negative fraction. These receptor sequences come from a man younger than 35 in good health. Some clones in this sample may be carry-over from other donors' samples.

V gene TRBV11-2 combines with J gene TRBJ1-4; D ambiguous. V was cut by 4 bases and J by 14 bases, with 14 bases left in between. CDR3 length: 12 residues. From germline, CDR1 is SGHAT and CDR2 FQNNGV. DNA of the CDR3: TGTGCCAGCAGCTCCCGGTGGCCTACGCTGTTTTTT. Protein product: CASSSRWPTLFF.

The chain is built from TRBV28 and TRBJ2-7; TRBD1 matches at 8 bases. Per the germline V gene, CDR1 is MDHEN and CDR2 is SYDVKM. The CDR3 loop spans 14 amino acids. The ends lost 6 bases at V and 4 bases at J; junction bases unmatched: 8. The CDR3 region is CASRPRDRTYEQYF. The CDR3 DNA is TGTGCCAGCAGACCCCGGGACAGGACATACGAGCAGTACTTC.

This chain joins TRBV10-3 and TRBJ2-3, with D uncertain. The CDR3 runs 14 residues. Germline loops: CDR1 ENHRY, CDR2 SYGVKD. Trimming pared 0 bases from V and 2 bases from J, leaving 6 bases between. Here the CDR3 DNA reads TGTGCCATCAGTGAGTCGCCGGACACAGATACGCAGTATTTT. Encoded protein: CAISESPDTDTQYF.

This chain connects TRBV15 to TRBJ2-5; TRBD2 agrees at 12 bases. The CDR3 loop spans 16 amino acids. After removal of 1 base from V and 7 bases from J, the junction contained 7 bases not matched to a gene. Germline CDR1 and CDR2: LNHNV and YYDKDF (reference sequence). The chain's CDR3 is CATSRGTSGTGGTQYF. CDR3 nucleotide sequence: TGTGCCACCAGCAGAGGGACTAGCGGGACCGGGGGGACCCAGTACTTC.

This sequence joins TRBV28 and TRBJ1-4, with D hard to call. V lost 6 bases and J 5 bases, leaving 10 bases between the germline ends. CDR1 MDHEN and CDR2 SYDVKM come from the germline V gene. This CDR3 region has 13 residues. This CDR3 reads CASRRAPNEKLFF. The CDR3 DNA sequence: TGTGCCAGCAGGAGGGCCCCCAATGAAAAACTGTTTTTT.

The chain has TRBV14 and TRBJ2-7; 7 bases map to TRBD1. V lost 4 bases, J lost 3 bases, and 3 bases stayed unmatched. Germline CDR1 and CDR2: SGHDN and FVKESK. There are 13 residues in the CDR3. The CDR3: CASSRTGDYEQYF. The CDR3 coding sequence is TGTGCCAGCAGCCGGACAGGAGACTACGAGCAGTACTTC.

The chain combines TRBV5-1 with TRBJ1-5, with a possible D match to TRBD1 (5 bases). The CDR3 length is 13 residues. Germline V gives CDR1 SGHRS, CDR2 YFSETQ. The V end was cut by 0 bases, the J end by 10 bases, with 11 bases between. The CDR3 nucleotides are TGCGCCAGCAGCTTGGCCGGGGGGGTCCCCCAGCATTTT. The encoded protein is CASSLAGGVPQHF.

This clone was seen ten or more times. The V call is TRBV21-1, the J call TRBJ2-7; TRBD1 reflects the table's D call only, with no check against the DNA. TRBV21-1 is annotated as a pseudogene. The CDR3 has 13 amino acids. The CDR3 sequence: CASNPTATYEQYF. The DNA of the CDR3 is TGTGCCAGCAACCCGACAGCCACCTACGAGCAGTACTTC.

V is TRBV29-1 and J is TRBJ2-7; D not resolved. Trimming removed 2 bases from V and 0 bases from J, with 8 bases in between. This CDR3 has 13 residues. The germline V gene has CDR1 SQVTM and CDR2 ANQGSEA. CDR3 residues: CSVEFRFSYEQYF. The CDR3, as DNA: TGCAGCGTTGAATTTCGGTTCTCCTACGAGCAGTACTTC.